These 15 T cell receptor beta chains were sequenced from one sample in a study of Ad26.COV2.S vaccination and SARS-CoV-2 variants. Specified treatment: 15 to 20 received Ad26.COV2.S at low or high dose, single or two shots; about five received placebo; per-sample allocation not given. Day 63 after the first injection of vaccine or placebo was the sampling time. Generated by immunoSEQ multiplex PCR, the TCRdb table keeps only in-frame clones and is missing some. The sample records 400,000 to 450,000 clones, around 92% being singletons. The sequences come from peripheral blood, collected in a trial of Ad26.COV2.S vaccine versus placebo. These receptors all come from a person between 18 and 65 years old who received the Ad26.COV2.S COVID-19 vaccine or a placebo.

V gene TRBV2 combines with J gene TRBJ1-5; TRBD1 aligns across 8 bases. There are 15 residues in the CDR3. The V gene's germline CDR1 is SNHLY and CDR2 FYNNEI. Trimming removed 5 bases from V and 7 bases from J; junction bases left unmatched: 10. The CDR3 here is CASSQGDRGNQPQHF. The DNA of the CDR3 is TGTGCCAGCAGTCAAGGAGACAGGGGAAACCAGCCCCAGCATTTT.

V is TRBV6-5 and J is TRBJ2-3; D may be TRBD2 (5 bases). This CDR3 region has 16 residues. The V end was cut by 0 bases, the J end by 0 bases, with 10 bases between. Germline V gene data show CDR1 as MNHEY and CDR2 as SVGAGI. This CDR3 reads CASSYSSGGSTDTQYF. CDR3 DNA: TGTGCCAGCAGTTACTCAAGCGGCGGGAGCACAGATACGCAGTATTTT.

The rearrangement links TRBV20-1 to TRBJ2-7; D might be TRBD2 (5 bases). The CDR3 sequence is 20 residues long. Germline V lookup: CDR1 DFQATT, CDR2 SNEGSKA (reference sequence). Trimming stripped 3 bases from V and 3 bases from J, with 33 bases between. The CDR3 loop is CSASRPSTPSYGILLYEQYF. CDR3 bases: TGCAGTGCTAGTCGCCCCAGTACCCCAAGCTACGGGATACTCCTCTACGAGCAGTACTTC.

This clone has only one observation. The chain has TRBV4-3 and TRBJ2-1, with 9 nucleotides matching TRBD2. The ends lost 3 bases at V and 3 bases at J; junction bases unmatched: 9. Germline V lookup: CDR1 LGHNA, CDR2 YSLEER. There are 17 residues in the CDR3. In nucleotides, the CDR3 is TGCGCCAGCAGCCATGACAATAGCGGGGGCCTCTACAATGAGCAGTTCTTC. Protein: CASSHDNSGGLYNEQFF.

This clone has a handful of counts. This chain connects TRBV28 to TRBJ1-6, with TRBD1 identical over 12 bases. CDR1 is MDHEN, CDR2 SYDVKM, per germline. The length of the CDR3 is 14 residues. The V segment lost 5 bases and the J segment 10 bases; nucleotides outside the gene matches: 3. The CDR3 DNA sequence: TGTGCCAGCAGTCCCGGGACAGGGGGCTCACCCCTCCACTTT. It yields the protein CASSPGTGGSPLHF.

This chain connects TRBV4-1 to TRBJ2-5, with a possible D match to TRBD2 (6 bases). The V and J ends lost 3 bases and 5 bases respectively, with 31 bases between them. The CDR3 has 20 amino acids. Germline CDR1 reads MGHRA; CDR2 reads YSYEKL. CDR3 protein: CASSHPGASRGDRGGETQYF. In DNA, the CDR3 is TGCGCCAGCAGCCATCCAGGAGCAAGCAGAGGCGACCGTGGAGGGGAGACCCAGTACTTC.

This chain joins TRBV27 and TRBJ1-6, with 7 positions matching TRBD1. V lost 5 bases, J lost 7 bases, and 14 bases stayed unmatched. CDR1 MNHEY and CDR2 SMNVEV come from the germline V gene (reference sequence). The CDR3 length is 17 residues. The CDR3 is CASSRDRVPNGNSPLHF. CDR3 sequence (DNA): TGTGCCAGCAGTAGAGACAGGGTTCCCAATGGAAATTCACCCCTCCACTTT.

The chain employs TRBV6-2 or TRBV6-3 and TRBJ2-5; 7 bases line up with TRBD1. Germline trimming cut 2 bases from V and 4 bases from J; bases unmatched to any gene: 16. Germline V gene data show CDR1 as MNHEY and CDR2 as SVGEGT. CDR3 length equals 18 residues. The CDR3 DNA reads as TGTGCCAGCAGTTACCGACAGGGTCTTTCCGCCAGGACAGAGACCCAGTACTTC. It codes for CASSYRQGLSARTETQYF.

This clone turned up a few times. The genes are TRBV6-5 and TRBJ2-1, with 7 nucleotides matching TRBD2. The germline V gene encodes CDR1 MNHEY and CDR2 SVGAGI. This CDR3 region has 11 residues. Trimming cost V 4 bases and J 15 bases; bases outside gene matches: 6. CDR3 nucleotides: TGTGCCAGCAGTTCAGGGCGGGGGTGGTTCTTC. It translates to CASSSGRGWFF.

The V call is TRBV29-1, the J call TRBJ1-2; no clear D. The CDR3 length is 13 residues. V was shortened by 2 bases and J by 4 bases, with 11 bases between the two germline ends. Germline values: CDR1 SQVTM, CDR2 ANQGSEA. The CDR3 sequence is CSVEPTRTYGYTF. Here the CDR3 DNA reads TGCAGCGTTGAACCTACCCGGACCTATGGCTACACCTTC.

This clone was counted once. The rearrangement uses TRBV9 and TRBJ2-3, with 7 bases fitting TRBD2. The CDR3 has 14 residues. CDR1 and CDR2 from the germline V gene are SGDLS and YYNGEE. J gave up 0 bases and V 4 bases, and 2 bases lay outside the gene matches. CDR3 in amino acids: CASSSGMSTDTQYF. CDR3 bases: TGTGCCAGCAGCAGCGGGATGAGCACAGATACGCAGTATTTT.

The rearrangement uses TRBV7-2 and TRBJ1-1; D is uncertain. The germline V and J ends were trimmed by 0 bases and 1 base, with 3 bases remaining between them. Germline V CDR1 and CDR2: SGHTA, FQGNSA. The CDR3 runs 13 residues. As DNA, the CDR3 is TGTGCCAGCAGCTTAGCCCCGAACACTGAAGCTTTCTTT. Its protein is CASSLAPNTEAFF.

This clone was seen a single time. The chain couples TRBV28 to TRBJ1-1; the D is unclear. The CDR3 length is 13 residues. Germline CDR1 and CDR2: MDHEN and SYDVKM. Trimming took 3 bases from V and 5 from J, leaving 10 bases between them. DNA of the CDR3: TGTGCCAGCAGTTTTTTTCCAGGAACTGAAGCTTTCTTT. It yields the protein CASSFFPGTEAFF.

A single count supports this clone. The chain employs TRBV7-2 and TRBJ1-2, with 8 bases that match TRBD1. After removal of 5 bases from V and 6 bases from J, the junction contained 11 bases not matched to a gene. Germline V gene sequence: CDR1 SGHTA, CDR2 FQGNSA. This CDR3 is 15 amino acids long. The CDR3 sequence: CASSLTGAETHGYTF. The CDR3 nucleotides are TGTGCCAGCAGCCTGACAGGGGCTGAGACCCATGGCTACACCTTC. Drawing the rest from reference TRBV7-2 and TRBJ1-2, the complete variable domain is GAGVSQSPSNKVTEKGKDVELRCDPISGHTALYWYRQSLGQGLEFLIYFQGNSAPDKSGLPSDRFSAERTGGSVSTLTIQRTQQEDSAVYLCASSLTGAETHGYTFGSGTRLTVV.

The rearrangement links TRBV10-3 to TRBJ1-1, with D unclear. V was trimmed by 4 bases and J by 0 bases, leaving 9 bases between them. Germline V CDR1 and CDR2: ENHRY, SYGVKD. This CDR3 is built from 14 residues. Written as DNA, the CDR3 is TGTGCCATCAGTGTTGAACAGTTGAACACTGAAGCTTTCTTT. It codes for CAISVEQLNTEAFF.